One sample yielded the 9 T cell receptor beta chains listed below, sequenced in a study of response to subunit inactivated influenza vaccine. MiXCR, run by TCRdb on the RT-PCR reads, gives a single entry per CDR3 protein. The table records around 490,000 distinct CDR3 sequences, about 7.6% of them present only once. The starting material was PBMCs from blood, obtained 23 to 25 months after vaccination. The receptors originated from a man between 50 and 75 years old who received an inactivated influenza vaccine.

This clonotype was counted at least ten times. The rearrangement links TRBV7-3 to TRBJ2-1, with D possibly matching TRBD2 (5 bases). This CDR3 comprises 13 residues. V lost 2 bases to trimming and J lost 7 bases, with 9 bases between them. Per germline, CDR1 SGHTA and CDR2 FQGTGA. DNA of the CDR3: TGTGCCAGCAGCTTACTAGCAGATAATGAGCAGTTCTTC. This gives the protein CASSLLADNEQFF.

Comment on this clonotype: The junction departs from the called germline gene at one end, perhaps through a read error. V and J are TRBV12-3 or TRBV12-4 and TRBJ2-2; 7 bases map to TRBD1. The CDR3 length is 17 residues. CDR3 in amino acids: CASGLAFGTDYTGELFF. The CDR3 bases are TGTGCCAGCGGTTTAGCGTTCGGGACAGACTACACCGGGGAGCTGTTTTTT.

The sample holds a few counts of this clonotype. J is TRBJ2-7 and V is TRBV4-3; a possible D gene is TRBD2 (5 bases). The germline V gene encodes CDR1 LGHNA and CDR2 YSLEER. The CDR3 has 18 amino acids. The V end was cut by 0 bases, the J end by 7 bases, with 25 bases between. CDR3 amino acids: CASSQDRTRTGIPGEQYF. CDR3 in DNA: TGCGCCAGCAGCCAAGATAGGACTCGGACGGGAATTCCAGGAGAGCAGTACTTC.

This clonotype was counted ten times or more. The chain employs TRBV29-1 and TRBJ2-3, with 8 bases aligning to TRBD2. Germline V lookup: CDR1 SQVTM, CDR2 ANQGSEA. Trimming removed 3 bases from V and 0 bases from J; junction bases left unmatched: 5. The CDR3 covers 15 residues. CDR3 DNA sequence: TGCAGCGTTGAGGCCCGACTAGCGAGCACAGATACGCAGTATTTT. It translates to CSVEARLASTDTQYF.

J is TRBJ2-7 and V is TRBV27; 9 nucleotides match TRBD2. Trimming removed 5 bases from V and 0 bases from J; junction bases left unmatched: 11. In germline, CDR1 is MNHEY, CDR2 SMNVEV (reference sequence). This CDR3 has 17 residues. This chain's CDR3 is CASSPLGLAPSSYEQYF. CDR3 sequence (DNA): TGTGCCAGCAGTCCCCTCGGACTAGCGCCGAGCTCCTACGAGCAGTACTTC.

This clonotype was counted at least ten times. V gene TRBV20-1 combines with J gene TRBJ2-7; 14 positions match TRBD2. Germline CDR1 DFQATT, CDR2 SNEGSKA (reference sequence). Unmatched junction bases numbered 9, after V lost 6 bases and J lost 5 bases. This CDR3 comprises 15 residues. In DNA, the CDR3 is TGCAGTGCAACCAGACTAGCGGGGGGGGGCAACGAGCAGTACTTC. Residues: CSATRLAGGGNEQYF.

This clonotype was seen ten or more times. The gene calls are TRBV20-1 and TRBJ2-5; 7 nucleotides agree with TRBD2. The CDR3 is 16 residues long. In germline, CDR1 is DFQATT, CDR2 SNEGSKA (reference sequence). V lost 6 bases and J lost 1; bases outside the gene matches: 14. CDR3 sequence: CSARQFGGGIQETQYF. The DNA for the CDR3 is TGCAGTGCCAGACAATTTGGGGGGGGGATCCAAGAGACCCAGTACTTC.

This clonotype has at least ten counts. The chain uses TRBV5-1 and TRBJ1-1; 8 nucleotides agree with TRBD1. After removal of 5 bases from V and 0 bases from J, the junction contained 9 bases not matched to a gene. The CDR3 spans 16 residues. The V gene's germline CDR1 is SGHRS and CDR2 YFSETQ. DNA of the CDR3: TGCGCCAGCAGTTCAGGGGGCTCCTTAGTGAACACTGAAGCTTTCTTT. Translated: CASSSGGSLVNTEAFF.

This clonotype was detected a few times. This chain connects TRBV20-1 to TRBJ2-4; tentative D call: TRBD1 (6 bases). The CDR3 loop spans 16 amino acids. V gave up 0 bases and J gave up 0 bases, with 12 bases separating them. Germline loops: CDR1 DFQATT, CDR2 SNEGSKA (reference sequence). For the CDR3, the DNA is TGCAGTGCTAGAGACACGCAGGGGTCAGCCAAAAACATTCAGTACTTC. This sequence encodes CSARDTQGSAKNIQYF.